These T cell receptor beta chains were read from a single sample in a study of blood T cells in healthy people across ages. TCRdb reprocessed the 5' RACE reads via MiXCR and lists one record per CDR3 protein. This sample has 550,000 to 600,000 distinct CDR3 sequences, with under 55% found just once. The source material was blood. The receptors come from an elderly man in good health. Each CDR3 is given with its conserved first and last residue. The D gene is left open where the match is weak. The listing skips clone size in some rows; elsewhere it reads once, few, many or a size class.

len	abundance	v_gene	j_gene	d_gene	CDR3aa	CDR3nt
15	-	TRBV20-1	TRBJ1-1	TRBD1	CSATWTGNLNTEAFF	TGCAGCGCTACCTGGACAGGCAATTTGAACACTGAAGCTTTCTTT
11	-	TRBV6-5	TRBJ2-5	-	CASKNPGAQYF	TGTGCCAGCAAAAACCCTGGGGCCCAGTACTTC
16	-	TRBV28	TRBJ1-1	TRBD1	CASSPGGGRWGTEAFF	TGTGCCAGCAGCCCTGGAGGGGGCAGATGGGGCACTGAAGCTTTCTTT
15	-	TRBV6-2/TRBV6-3	TRBJ2-7	-	CASGPLGGVTYEQYF	TGTGCCAGCGGCCCCCTGGGTGGGGTGACCTACGAGCAGTACTTC
16	-	TRBV6-2/TRBV6-3	TRBJ2-5	TRBD2	CASSTRIAGAQETQYF	TGTGCCAGCAGTACCCGGATAGCGGGAGCTCAAGAGACCCAGTACTTC
13	many	TRBV29-1	TRBJ2-5	TRBD2	CSVAPSGSETQYF	TGCAGCGTTGCACCTAGCGGGAGCGAGACCCAGTACTTC
16	-	TRBV4-3	TRBJ2-7	-	CASSQEVVRQEYEQYF	TGCGCCAGCAGCCAAGAGGTCGTCAGACAGGAGTACGAGCAGTACTTC
14	-	TRBV7-2	TRBJ2-2	TRBD1	CASTWTGVTGELFF	TGTGCCAGCACCTGGACAGGGGTGACCGGGGAGCTGTTTTTT
15	-	TRBV28	TRBJ2-7	-	CAGSHRGSTLYEQYF	TGTGCCGGCAGCCACCGTGGGTCAACCCTCTACGAGCAGTACTTC
12	-	TRBV28	TRBJ2-2	-	CASSLGGRELFF	TGTGCCAGCAGTTTAGGGGGACGGGAGCTGTTTTTT
15	-	TRBV5-1	TRBJ2-1	-	CASSLSDSLAYEQFF	TGCGCCAGCAGCTTGTCCGACTCCTTAGCATATGAGCAGTTCTTC
19	-	TRBV7-2	TRBJ2-2	-	CASSLARRGPTSFTGELFF	TGTGCCAGCAGCTTAGCAAGACGGGGACCCACTTCCTTTACCGGGGAGCTGTTTTTT
15	-	TRBV20-1	TRBJ2-3	-	CSATSIGSLGDTQYF	TGCAGTGCTACTTCCATTGGAAGCCTAGGAGATACGCAGTATTTT
15	-	TRBV9	TRBJ2-5	TRBD1	CASSLSQGAQETQYF	TGTGCCAGCAGCCTTAGCCAGGGGGCTCAAGAGACCCAGTACTTC
17	-	TRBV5-1	TRBJ2-3	TRBD1	CASSQRRGTGGLDTQYF	TGCGCCAGCAGCCAGCGGCGTGGGACAGGGGGTTTAGATACGCAGTATTTT
14	few	TRBV7-9	TRBJ2-1	-	CASSLLNSGGEQFF	TGTGCCAGCAGCTTATTAAACTCCGGGGGCGAGCAGTTCTTC
14	-	TRBV7-2	TRBJ2-5	-	CASSFDGASETQYF	TGTGCCAGCAGCTTCGACGGGGCCTCTGAGACCCAGTACTTC
16	few	TRBV7-9	TRBJ2-4	TRBD2	CASSQTSGDTKNIQYF	TGTGCCAGCAGCCAGACTAGCGGGGATACCAAAAACATTCAGTACTTC
14	-	TRBV7-9	TRBJ1-1	-	CASRHTDAVSEAFF	TGTGCCAGCAGGCATACAGACGCGGTGTCTGAAGCTTTCTTT
13	many	TRBV29-1	TRBJ2-3	-	CSVGDGRLNTQYF	TGCAGCGTTGGGGACGGCAGATTAAATACGCAGTATTTT
14	-	TRBV6-2/TRBV6-3	TRBJ2-7	-	CASTQRGYFAEQYF	TGTGCCAGCACCCAACGGGGTTATTTCGCCGAGCAGTACTTC
14	-	TRBV20-1	TRBJ2-1	TRBD2	CSAKERELTHEQFF	TGCAGTGCTAAGGAGCGGGAGTTGACCCATGAGCAGTTCTTC
15	few	TRBV5-5	TRBJ2-3	TRBD2	CASSLDGGSADTQYF	TGTGCCAGCAGTTTAGACGGGGGGAGCGCAGATACGCAGTATTTT
14	-	TRBV3-1	TRBJ2-7	TRBD1	CASSQAPSGGEQYF	TGTGCCAGCAGCCAAGCTCCTTCAGGGGGCGAGCAGTACTTC
14	few	TRBV7-2	TRBJ2-3	-	CASSTWTVEDTQYF	TGTGCCAGCTCAACCTGGACAGTCGAAGATACGCAGTATTTT
16	once	TRBV6-2/TRBV6-3	TRBJ2-2	-	CASSYVGGGNTGELFF	TGTGCCAGCAGTTACGTTGGTGGAGGTAACACCGGGGAGCTGTTTTTT
15	many	TRBV7-8	TRBJ2-6	-	CASSLGAAGANVLTF	TGTGCCAGCAGCTTAGGGGCAGCTGGGGCCAACGTCCTGACTTTC
14	-	TRBV6-2/TRBV6-3	TRBJ1-5	-	CASTGGFSSQPQHF	TGTGCCAGCACCGGGGGCTTTTCTAGTCAGCCCCAGCATTTT
18	-	TRBV4-3	TRBJ2-6	-	CASSHRHQTTSGANVLTF	TGCGCCAGCAGCCATCGACACCAGACAACCTCTGGGGCCAACGTCCTGACTTTC
18	-	TRBV7-9	TRBJ2-1	TRBD2	CASSPWGGRVSSYNEQFF	TGTGCCAGCAGCCCCTGGGGCGGGAGGGTAAGCTCCTACAATGAGCAGTTCTTC
16	-	TRBV6-5	TRBJ2-2	TRBD2	CASSYRTSGNTGELFF	TGTGCCAGCAGTTATCGGACTAGCGGGAACACCGGGGAGCTGTTTTTT
16	-	TRBV6-6	TRBJ2-7	TRBD2	CASSYGTKGLYNEQYF	TGTGCCAGCAGTTACGGGACTAAGGGGCTCTACAATGAGCAGTACTTC
16	-	TRBV5-1	TRBJ2-3	TRBD2	CASSLVSGRGADTQYF	TGCGCCAGCAGCTTGGTTAGCGGGAGAGGCGCAGATACGCAGTATTTT
17	-	TRBV7-9	TRBJ2-1	-	CANSLPRRGPDYNEQFF	TGTGCCAACAGCTTACCGCGGAGGGGTCCCGACTACAATGAGCAGTTCTTC
13	-	TRBV20-1	TRBJ1-2	-	CSAAGEPNYGYTF	TGCAGTGCTGCGGGGGAACCTAACTATGGCTACACCTTC
14	once	TRBV5-1	TRBJ2-1	TRBD1	CASGSDRAHNEQFF	TGTGCCAGCGGCTCCGACAGGGCCCACAATGAGCAGTTCTTC
13	many	TRBV29-1	TRBJ2-5	-	CSVEEGRRETQYF	TGCAGCGTTGAAGAAGGCCGGAGGGAGACCCAGTACTTC
14	-	TRBV5-1	TRBJ2-5	TRBD1	CASRLGQNQETQYF	TGCGCCAGCAGGCTGGGACAGAATCAAGAGACCCAGTACTTC
17	-	TRBV7-2	TRBJ1-2	-	CASSLVAGQADNYGYTF	TGTGCCAGCAGCTTAGTTGCAGGCCAGGCAGATAACTATGGCTACACCTTC